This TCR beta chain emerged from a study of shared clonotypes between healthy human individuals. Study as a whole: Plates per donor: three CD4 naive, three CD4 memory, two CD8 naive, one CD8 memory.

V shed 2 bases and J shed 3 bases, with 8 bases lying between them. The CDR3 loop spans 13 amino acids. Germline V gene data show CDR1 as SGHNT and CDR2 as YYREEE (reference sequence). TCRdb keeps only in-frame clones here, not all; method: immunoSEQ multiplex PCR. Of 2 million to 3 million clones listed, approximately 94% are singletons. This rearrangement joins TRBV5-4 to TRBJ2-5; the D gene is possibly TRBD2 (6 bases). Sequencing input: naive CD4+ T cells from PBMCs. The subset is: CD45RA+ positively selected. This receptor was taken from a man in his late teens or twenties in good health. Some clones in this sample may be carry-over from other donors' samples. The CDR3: CASSFRLEETQYF. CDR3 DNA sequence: TGTGCCAGCAGCTTTCGACTAGAAGAGACCCAGTACTTC. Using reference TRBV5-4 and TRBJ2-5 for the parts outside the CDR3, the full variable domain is ETGVTQSPTHLIKTRGQQVTLRCSSQSGHNTVSWYQQALGQGPQFIFQYYREEENGRGNFPPRFSGLQFPNYSSELNVNALELDDSALYLCASSFRLEETQYFGPGTRLLVL.